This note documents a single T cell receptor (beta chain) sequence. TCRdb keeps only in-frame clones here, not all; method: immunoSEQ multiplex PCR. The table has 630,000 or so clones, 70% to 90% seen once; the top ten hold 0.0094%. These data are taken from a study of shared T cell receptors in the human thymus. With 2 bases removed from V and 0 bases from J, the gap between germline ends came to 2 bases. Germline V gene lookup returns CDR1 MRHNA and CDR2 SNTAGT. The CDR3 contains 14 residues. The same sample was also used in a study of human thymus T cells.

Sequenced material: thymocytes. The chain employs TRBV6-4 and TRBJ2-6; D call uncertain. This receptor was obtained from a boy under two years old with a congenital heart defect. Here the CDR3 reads CASSDHSGANVLTF. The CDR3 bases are TGTGCCAGCAGTGACCACTCTGGGGCCAACGTCCTGACTTTC.